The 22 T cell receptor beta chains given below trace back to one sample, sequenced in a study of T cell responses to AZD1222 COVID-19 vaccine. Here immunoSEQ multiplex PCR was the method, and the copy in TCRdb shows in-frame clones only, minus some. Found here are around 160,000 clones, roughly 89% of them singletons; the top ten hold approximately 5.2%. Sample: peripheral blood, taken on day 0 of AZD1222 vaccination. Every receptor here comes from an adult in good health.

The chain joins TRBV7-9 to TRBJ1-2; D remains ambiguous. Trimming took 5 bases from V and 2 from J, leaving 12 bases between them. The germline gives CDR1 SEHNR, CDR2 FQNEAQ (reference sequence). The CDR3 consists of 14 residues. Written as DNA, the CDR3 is TGTGCCAGCAGCCCGACTGGAAGGAACTATGGCTACACCTTC. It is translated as CASSPTGRNYGYTF. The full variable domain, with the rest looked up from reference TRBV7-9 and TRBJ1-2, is DTGVSQNPRHKITKRGQNVTFRCDPISEHNRLYWYRQTLGQGPEFLTYFQNEAQLEKSRLLSDRFSAERPKGSFSTLEIQRTEQGDSAMYLCASSPTGRNYGYTFGSGTRLTVV.

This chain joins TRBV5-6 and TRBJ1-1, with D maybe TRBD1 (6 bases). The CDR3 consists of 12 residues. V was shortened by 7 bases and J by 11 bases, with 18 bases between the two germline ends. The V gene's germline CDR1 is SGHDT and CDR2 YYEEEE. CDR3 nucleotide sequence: TGTGCCAGCTACCGGGACACCCCCCCGGCTTTCTTT. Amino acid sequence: CASYRDTPPAFF.

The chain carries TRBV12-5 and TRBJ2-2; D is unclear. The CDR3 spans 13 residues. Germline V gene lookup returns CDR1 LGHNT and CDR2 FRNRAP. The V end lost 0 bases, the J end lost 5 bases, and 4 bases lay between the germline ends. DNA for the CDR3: TGTGCTAGTGGTTTGGTACCTACCGGGGAGCTGTTTTTT. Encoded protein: CASGLVPTGELFF. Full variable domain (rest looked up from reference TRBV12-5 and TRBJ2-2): DARVTQTPRHKVTEMGQEVTMRCQPILGHNTVFWYRQTMMQGLELLAYFRNRAPLDDSGMPKDRFSAEMPDATLATLKIQPSEPRDSAVYFCASGLVPTGELFFGEGSRLTVL.

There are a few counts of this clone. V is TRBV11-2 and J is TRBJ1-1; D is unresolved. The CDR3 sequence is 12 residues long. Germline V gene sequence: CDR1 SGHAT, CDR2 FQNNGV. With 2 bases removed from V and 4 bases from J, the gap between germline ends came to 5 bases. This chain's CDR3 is CASSLTGTEAFF. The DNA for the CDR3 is TGTGCCAGCAGCTTAACCGGCACTGAAGCTTTCTTT.

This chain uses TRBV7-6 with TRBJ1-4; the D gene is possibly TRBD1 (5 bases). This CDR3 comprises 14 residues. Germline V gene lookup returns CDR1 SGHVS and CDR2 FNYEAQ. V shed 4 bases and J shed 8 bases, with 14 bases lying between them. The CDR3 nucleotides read TGTGCCAGCAGCTCACTGGGGCCAGCGGAAAAACTGTTTTTT. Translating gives CASSSLGPAEKLFF.

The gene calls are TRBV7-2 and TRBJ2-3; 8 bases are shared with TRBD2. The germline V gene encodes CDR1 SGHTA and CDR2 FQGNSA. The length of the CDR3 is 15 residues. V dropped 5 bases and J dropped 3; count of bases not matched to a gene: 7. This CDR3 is CASSLYGGATDTQYF. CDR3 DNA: TGTGCCAGCAGCCTCTACGGGGGGGCGACAGATACGCAGTATTTT. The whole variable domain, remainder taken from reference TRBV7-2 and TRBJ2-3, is GAGVSQSPSNKVTEKGKDVELRCDPISGHTALYWYRQSLGQGLEFLIYFQGNSAPDKSGLPSDRFSAERTGGSVSTLTIQRTQQEDSAVYLCASSLYGGATDTQYFGPGTRLTVL.

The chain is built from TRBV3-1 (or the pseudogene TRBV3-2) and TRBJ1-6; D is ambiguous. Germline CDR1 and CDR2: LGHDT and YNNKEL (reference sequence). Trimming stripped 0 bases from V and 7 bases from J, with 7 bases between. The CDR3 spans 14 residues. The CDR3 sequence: CASSQDSRNSPLHF. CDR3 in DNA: TGTGCCAGCAGCCAAGATTCGAGAAATTCACCCCTCCACTTT.

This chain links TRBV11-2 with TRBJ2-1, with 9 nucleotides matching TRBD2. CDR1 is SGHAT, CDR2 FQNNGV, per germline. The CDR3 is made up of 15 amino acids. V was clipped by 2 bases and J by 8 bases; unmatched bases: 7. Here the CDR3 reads CASSLRPSGIHEQFF. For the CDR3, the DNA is TGTGCCAGCAGCTTACGGCCTAGCGGGATCCATGAGCAGTTCTTC.

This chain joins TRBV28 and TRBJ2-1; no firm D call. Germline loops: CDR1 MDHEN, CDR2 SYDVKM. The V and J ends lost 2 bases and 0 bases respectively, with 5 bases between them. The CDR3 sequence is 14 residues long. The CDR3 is CASSLGISYNEQFF. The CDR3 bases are TGTGCCAGCAGTTTAGGGATCTCCTACAATGAGCAGTTCTTC.

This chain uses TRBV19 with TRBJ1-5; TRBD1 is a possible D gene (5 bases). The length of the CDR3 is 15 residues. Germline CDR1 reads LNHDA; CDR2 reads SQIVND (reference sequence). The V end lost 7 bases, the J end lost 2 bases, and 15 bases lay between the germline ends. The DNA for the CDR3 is TGTGCCAGTAAAGGTAGGGGACGGGGCAATCAGCCCCAGCATTTT. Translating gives CASKGRGRGNQPQHF.

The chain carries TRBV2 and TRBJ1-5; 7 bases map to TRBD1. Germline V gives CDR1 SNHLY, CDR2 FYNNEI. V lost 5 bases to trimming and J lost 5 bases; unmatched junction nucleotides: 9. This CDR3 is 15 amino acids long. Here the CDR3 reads CASSWTGVTYQPQHF. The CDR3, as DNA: TGTGCCAGCAGTTGGACAGGCGTTACCTATCAGCCCCAGCATTTT.

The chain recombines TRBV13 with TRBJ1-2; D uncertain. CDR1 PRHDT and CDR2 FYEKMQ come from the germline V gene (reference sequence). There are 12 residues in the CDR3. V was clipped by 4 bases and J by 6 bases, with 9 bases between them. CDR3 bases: TGTGCCAGCAGCTATTGGCTGGATGGCTACACCTTC. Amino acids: CASSYWLDGYTF.

The CDR3 bases are TGTGCCAGCAGTATCTCTAGCGGGCGCACAGATACGCAGTATTTT. It is translated as CASSISSGRTDTQYF. The chain has TRBV6-4 and TRBJ2-3, with TRBD2 identical over 8 bases. V trimming: 5 bases; J trimming: 1 base; junction bases outside the gene matches: 5. CDR1 and CDR2 (germline): MRHNA, SNTAGT. This CDR3 region has 15 residues.

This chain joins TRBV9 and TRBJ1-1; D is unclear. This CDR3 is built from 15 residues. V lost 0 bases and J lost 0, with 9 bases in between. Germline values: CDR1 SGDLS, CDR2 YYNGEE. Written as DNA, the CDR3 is TGTGCCAGCAGCGTAGTGAAGGGTATGAACACTGAAGCTTTCTTT. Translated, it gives CASSVVKGMNTEAFF. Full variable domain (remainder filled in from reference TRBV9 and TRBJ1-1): DSGVTQTPKHLITATGQRVTLRCSPRSGDLSVYWYQQSLDQGLQFLIQYYNGEERAKGNILERFSAQQFPDLHSELNLSSLELGDSALYFCASSVVKGMNTEAFFGQGTRLTVV.

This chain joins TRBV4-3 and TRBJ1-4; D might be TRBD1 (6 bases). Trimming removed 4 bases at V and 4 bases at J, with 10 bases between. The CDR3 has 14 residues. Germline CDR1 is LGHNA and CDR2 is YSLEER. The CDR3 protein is CASSPDSLNEKLFF. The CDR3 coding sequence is TGCGCCAGCAGCCCGGACAGCCTTAATGAAAAACTGTTTTTT.

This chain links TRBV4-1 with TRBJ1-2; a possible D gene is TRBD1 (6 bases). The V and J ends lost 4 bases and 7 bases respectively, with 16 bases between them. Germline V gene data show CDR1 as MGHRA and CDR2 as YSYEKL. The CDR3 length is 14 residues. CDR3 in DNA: TGCGCCAGCAGCCTTTGGGGGCCGCGGAGTGGCTACACCTTC. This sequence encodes CASSLWGPRSGYTF.

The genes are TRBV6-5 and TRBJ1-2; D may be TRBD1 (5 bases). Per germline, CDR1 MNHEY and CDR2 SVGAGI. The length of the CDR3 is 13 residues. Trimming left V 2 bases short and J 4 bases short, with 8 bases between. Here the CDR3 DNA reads TGTGCCAGCAGTTACCGGGACTTCTATGGCTACACCTTC. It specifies CASSYRDFYGYTF.

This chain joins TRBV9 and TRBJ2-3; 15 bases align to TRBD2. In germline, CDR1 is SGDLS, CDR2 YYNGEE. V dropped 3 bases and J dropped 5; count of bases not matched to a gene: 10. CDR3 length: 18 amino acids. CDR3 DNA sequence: TGTGCCAGCAGCGATGGACTAGCGGGGGGGCTCAGTCAAGATACGCAGTATTTT. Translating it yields CASSDGLAGGLSQDTQYF.

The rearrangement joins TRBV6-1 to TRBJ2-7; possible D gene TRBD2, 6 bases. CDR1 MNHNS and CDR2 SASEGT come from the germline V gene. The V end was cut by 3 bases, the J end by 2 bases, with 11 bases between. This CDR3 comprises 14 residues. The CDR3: CASSEMRGTYEQYF. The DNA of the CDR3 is TGTGCCAGCAGTGAGATGCGGGGTACCTACGAGCAGTACTTC.

CDR3 sequence reads: CASSQDGGSGYGELFF. The CDR3, as DNA: TGTGCCAGCAGCCAAGATGGAGGCTCCGGATACGGGGAGCTGTTTTTT. This rearrangement joins TRBV4-2 to TRBJ2-2, with D possibly being TRBD2 (5 bases). The germline V gene encodes CDR1 LGHNA and CDR2 YNFKEQ. The V gene lost 0 bases and the J gene lost 7 bases, with 15 bases spanning the gap. This CDR3 is built from 16 residues.

DNA of the CDR3: TGCAGCGTTCGCGGGGGGAACTACAATGAGCAGTTCTTC. This translates into CSVRGGNYNEQFF. The chain is built from TRBV29-1 and TRBJ2-1, with 8 bases identical to TRBD2. V lost 5 bases to trimming and J lost 3 bases; unmatched junction nucleotides: 3. The germline gives CDR1 SQVTM, CDR2 ANQGSEA. CDR3 length equals 13 residues.

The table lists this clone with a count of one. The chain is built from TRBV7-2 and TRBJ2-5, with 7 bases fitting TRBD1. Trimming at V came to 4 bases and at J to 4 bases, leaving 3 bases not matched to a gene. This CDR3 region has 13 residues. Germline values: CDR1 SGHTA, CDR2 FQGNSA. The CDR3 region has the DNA TGTGCCAGCAGCTCAGACAGGGCAGAGACCCAGTACTTC. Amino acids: CASSSDRAETQYF.